One sample yielded the 5 T cell receptor beta chains listed below, sequenced in a study of control samples from healthy donors and cancer patients. Sequencing was performed with immunoSEQ multiplex PCR; in TCRdb, only in-frame clones are kept and a portion is missing. The sample carries around 200,000 clones, over 85% recorded once. The sequenced sample was blood. Source of these receptors: a man younger than 35 in good health.

This sequence joins TRBV4-1 and TRBJ2-5; D may be TRBD1 or TRBD2 (5 bases each). The germline gives CDR1 MGHRA, CDR2 YSYEKL. There are 14 residues in the CDR3. Between the trimmed V and J ends, which lost 4 bases and 5 bases, there was a span of 14 bases. The CDR3 region is CASSRGPLGETQYF. Written as DNA, the CDR3 is TGCGCCAGCAGCCGGGGACCTTTGGGTGAGACCCAGTACTTC.

This clone was seen more than once but under ten times. The chain links TRBV28 to TRBJ2-7; D gene uncertain. V was cut by 5 bases and J by 4 bases, with 9 bases left in between. This CDR3 spans 12 amino acids. Germline-derived CDR1 and CDR2 are MDHEN and SYDVKM. The CDR3 nucleotides read TGTGCCAGCAGTCCGCTCGGTTACGAGCAGTACTTC. It encodes CASSPLGYEQYF.

The chain has TRBV12-3 or TRBV12-4 and TRBJ1-2; weak D call: TRBD1 (6 bases). The CDR3 contains 13 residues. Trimming stripped 6 bases from V and 8 bases from J, with 16 bases between. As DNA, the CDR3 is TGTGCCAGCAGGCAGGGGTCAGGGTCGGGCTACACCTTC. This encodes CASRQGSGSGYTF.

The gene calls are TRBV10-3 and TRBJ2-3; TRBD2 aligns across 15 bases. The junction had 11 bases not matched to a gene; V was cut back by 3 bases and J by 4 bases. Per germline, CDR1 ENHRY and CDR2 SYGVKD. The length of the CDR3 is 19 residues. The CDR3 is CAISDAGTSGGRGADTQYF. CDR3 DNA: TGTGCCATCAGTGACGCCGGGACTAGCGGGGGGCGAGGGGCAGATACGCAGTATTTT.

The chain has TRBV27 and TRBJ2-3; tentatively, D is TRBD1 (5 bases). Per the germline V gene, CDR1 is MNHEY and CDR2 is SMNVEV (reference sequence). V lost 2 bases, J lost 4 bases, and 13 bases lay in between. This CDR3 comprises 15 residues. The chain's CDR3 is CASSLRAGWADTQYF. DNA of the CDR3: TGTGCCAGCAGTTTAAGGGCAGGGTGGGCAGATACGCAGTATTTT.